Shown below are 6 T cell receptor beta chains from a single sample sequenced in a study of CD8 T cells in ankylosing spondylitis. Study-level findings and limits: A TCR beta motif made of fewer than ten highly homologous variants seemed typical of ankylosing spondylitis blood.

TCRdb reprocessed the 5' RACE reads with MiXCR, giving one entry per CDR3 protein. This table has fewer than 750,000 distinct CDR3 sequences, roughly 20% appearing once. The antigens of these receptors remain unknown. Sequencing was carried out using blood, either unsorted or a sorted T cell fraction (not recorded which). The receptors stem from a male donor with ankylosing spondylitis.

The J gene is TRBJ2-1, the V gene TRBV29-1; TRBD2 is a possible D gene (5 bases). Trimming removed 4 bases at V and 9 bases at J, with 13 bases between. The CDR3 runs to 12 residues. Germline V gene sequence: CDR1 SQVTM, CDR2 ANQGSEA. The CDR3 coding sequence is TGCAGCGTTGTACAAGAGGGATTTGAGCAGTTCTTC. It encodes CSVVQEGFEQFF.

The J gene is TRBJ1-5, the V gene TRBV4-1; D uncertain. The CDR3 totals 14 residues. Germline V lookup: CDR1 MGHRA, CDR2 YSYEKL. V dropped 3 bases and J dropped 7 bases, with 13 bases sitting between them. CDR3 protein: CASSHTTAGQPQHF. The CDR3, as DNA: TGCGCCAGCAGCCACACGACCGCTGGGCAGCCCCAGCATTTT.

This clonotype was seen many times. CDR3 sequence (DNA): TGCGCCAGCAGCCGGGACGGAAGCTCTGGAAACACCATATATTTT. Amino acids: CASSRDGSSGNTIYF. V and J are TRBV5-1 and TRBJ1-3; perhaps TRBD1 as D (5 bases). Germline V gene sequence: CDR1 SGHRS, CDR2 YFSETQ. Trimming pared 4 bases from V and 0 bases from J, leaving 11 bases between. This CDR3 contains 15 residues.

The chain is built from TRBV4-2 and TRBJ2-3, with 10 nucleotides matching TRBD2. The V gene end was trimmed by 0 bases and the J gene end by 5 bases; junction bases not matched to a gene: 8. In germline, CDR1 is LGHNA, CDR2 YNFKEQ. The CDR3 extends over 17 amino acids. The CDR3 region has the DNA TGTGCCAGCAGCCAAGATCAGCGGGGGGGCCATGGAGATACGCAGTATTTT. It yields the protein CASSQDQRGGHGDTQYF.

The rearrangement joins TRBV20-1 to TRBJ1-6; D not resolved. The CDR3 is made up of 13 amino acids. CDR1 DFQATT and CDR2 SNEGSKA come from the germline V gene (reference sequence). Between the trimmed V and J ends, which lost 1 base and 8 bases, there was a span of 9 bases. CDR3 DNA sequence: TGCAGTGCTAGAGGGCGGGCAGATTCACCCCTCCACTTT. It codes for CSARGRADSPLHF.

The gene calls are TRBV2 and TRBJ2-6; 8 bases are a match to TRBD2. This CDR3 is built from 16 residues. Per the germline V gene, CDR1 is SNHLY and CDR2 is FYNNEI. The junction had 11 bases not matched to a gene; V was cut back by 11 bases and J by 2 bases. CDR3 DNA: TGTGCCGTGCGCCGGGGGGGGAATCCTGGGGCCAACGTCCTGACTTTC. Its translation is CAVRRGGNPGANVLTF.